One and the same sample provided the 23 T cell receptor beta chains below, sequenced in a study of blood T cell repertoires in COVID-19. Profiling relied on immunoSEQ multiplex PCR, and the TCRdb table lists in-frame clones only, not all of them. The sample records a few hundred thousand clones, 85% to 90% being singletons. Sequenced sample: PBMCs or T cells enriched from blood (not recorded which). The receptors originated from a woman aged 60 to 75 in a cohort exposed to, infected with or recovered from COVID-19 (not recorded which).

The rearrangement uses TRBV21-1 and TRBJ2-7; no DNA check was done on the table's D call, TRBD1. TRBV21-1 is classified as a pseudogene. The CDR3 runs to 19 residues. CDR3: CASSKDGPLGQGLENEQYF. The CDR3 DNA reads TGTGCCAGCAGCAAAGATGGTCCGCTGGGACAGGGGTTGGAGAACGAGCAGTACTTC.

This clone was observed a single time. J is TRBJ2-7 and V is TRBV6-2 or TRBV6-3; 8 bases fit TRBD1. The V segment lost 2 bases and the J segment 6 bases; nucleotides outside the gene matches: 21. The CDR3 is 19 amino acids. Germline CDR1 reads MNHEY; CDR2 reads SVGEGT. CDR3 sequence (DNA): TGTGCCAGCAGTTACCCTCTTGGGAGTTCGGACAGGGCGAGGGGCGAGCAGTACTTC. Its translation: CASSYPLGSSDRARGEQYF.

The chain employs TRBV11-2 and TRBJ2-1; possibly TRBD2 for D (6 bases). Germline assignment: CDR1 SGHAT and CDR2 FQNNGV. The CDR3 runs to 16 residues. V was cut by 2 bases and J by 1 base, with 12 bases left in between. The CDR3 sequence: CASSLYSLASYNEQFF. In nucleotides, the CDR3 is TGTGCCAGCAGCTTATATTCCCTAGCGTCCTACAATGAGCAGTTCTTC.

The rearrangement joins TRBV4-1 to TRBJ1-1, with 9 bases lining up with TRBD1. The germline V gene encodes CDR1 MGHRA and CDR2 YSYEKL. CDR3 length: 18 amino acids. Trimming removed 2 bases from V and 1 base from J; junction bases left unmatched: 11. CDR3 amino acids: CASSQKIYRGPRNTEAFF. The CDR3 DNA follows: TGCGCCAGCAGCCAAAAAATCTACAGGGGGCCGAGGAACACTGAAGCTTTCTTT.

This chain uses TRBV6-1 with TRBJ2-2, with TRBD2 as a possible D gene (5 bases). The CDR3 has 16 residues. V was trimmed by 2 bases and J by 1 base, leaving 11 bases between them. Germline V gene data show CDR1 as MNHNS and CDR2 as SASEGT. The CDR3 DNA sequence: TGTGCCAGCAGTGAACCCGTCCGGGGGAACACCGGGGAGCTGTTTTTT. Protein: CASSEPVRGNTGELFF.

This chain uses TRBV5-1 with TRBJ1-2, with TRBD1 as a possible D gene (5 bases). Trimming cost V 0 bases and J 5 bases, with 8 bases left between them. Germline CDR1 SGHRS, CDR2 YFSETQ. The CDR3 spans 13 residues. The CDR3 protein is CASSLGGSYGYTF. In DNA, the CDR3 is TGCGCCAGCAGCTTGGGGGGCAGTTATGGCTACACCTTC.

The chain employs TRBV2 and TRBJ1-4, with 9 bases identical to TRBD1. The CDR3 loop spans 15 amino acids. The germline CDR1 and CDR2 sequences are SNHLY and FYNNEI. The trim removed 1 base at V and 8 bases at J, leaving 5 bases unmatched. CDR3 DNA: TGTGCCAGCAGTGAAGTAGGGGACAGGGAAGAAAAACTGTTTTTT. This encodes CASSEVGDREEKLFF.

The V call is TRBV6-5, the J call TRBJ2-7; 9 positions agree with TRBD1. The CDR3 has 13 amino acids. CDR1 is MNHEY and CDR2 is SVGAGI in the germline V gene. V lost 6 bases and J lost 5; bases outside the gene matches: 5. DNA for the CDR3: TGTGCCAGCAGGAGGGGACAGGGCAACGAGCAGTACTTC. It translates to CASRRGQGNEQYF.

The J gene is TRBJ1-5, the V gene TRBV4-2, with 10 bases lining up with TRBD1. Trimming took 1 base from V and 3 from J; bases not matched to a gene: 6. CDR1 is LGHNA and CDR2 is YNFKEQ in the germline V gene. The CDR3 is 17 amino acids. CDR3 amino acids: CASSQAGTGEDNQPQHF. The CDR3 coding sequence is TGTGCCAGCAGCCAAGCGGGGACAGGGGAGGACAATCAGCCCCAGCATTTT.

The V and J genes are TRBV6-2 or TRBV6-3 and TRBJ2-3; unclear D gene. The V gene lost 4 bases and the J gene lost 2 bases, with 4 bases spanning the gap. The germline CDR1 and CDR2 sequences are MNHEY and SVGEGT. The CDR3 extends over 12 amino acids. The CDR3, as DNA: TGTGCCAGCAGTTTCAACACAGATACGCAGTATTTT. Translation gives CASSFNTDTQYF.

This chain connects TRBV28 to TRBJ2-2; D ambiguous. This CDR3 has 16 residues. V was trimmed by 3 bases and J by 4 bases, leaving 15 bases between them. The germline CDR1 and CDR2 sequences are MDHEN and SYDVKM. The CDR3 region is CASSFYSERFTGELFF. The CDR3 DNA follows: TGTGCCAGCAGTTTTTACTCGGAGAGGTTCACCGGGGAGCTGTTTTTT.

For the CDR3, the DNA is TGTGCCAGCAGCCAATCCTCCTACGAGCAGTACTTC. The encoded protein is CASSQSSYEQYF. This chain uses TRBV6-5 with TRBJ2-7; D unclear. V lost 6 bases to trimming and J lost 0 bases, with 6 bases between them. The CDR3 spans 12 residues. Germline V lookup: CDR1 MNHEY, CDR2 SVGAGI.

The chain has TRBV7-2 and TRBJ2-5; D may be TRBD2 (5 bases). CDR1 and CDR2 from the germline V gene are SGHTA and FQGNSA. This CDR3 has 14 residues. Trimming left V 5 bases short and J 4 bases short, with 14 bases between. CDR3 sequence: CASSPWLAAETQYF. CDR3 coding DNA: TGTGCCAGCAGCCCCTGGCTAGCTGCAGAGACCCAGTACTTC.

The genes are TRBV13 and TRBJ2-3; 8 nucleotides line up with TRBD2. This CDR3 is 16 amino acids long. Germline lookup yields CDR1 PRHDT and CDR2 FYEKMQ (reference sequence). The trim removed 5 bases at V and 6 bases at J, leaving 13 bases unmatched. The CDR3 reads CASSPPAAGGEDTQYF. The CDR3 bases are TGTGCCAGCAGCCCCCCCGCGGCGGGAGGAGAGGATACGCAGTATTTT.

This rearrangement joins TRBV6-1 to TRBJ2-7; TRBD2 aligns across 7 bases. CDR3 length: 14 residues. J gave up 6 bases and V 2 bases, and 7 bases lay outside the gene matches. Germline CDR1 reads MNHNS; CDR2 reads SASEGT. The CDR3 reads CASSERPGRGEQYF. DNA for the CDR3: TGTGCCAGCAGTGAACGACCAGGGAGGGGCGAGCAGTACTTC.

The rearrangement joins TRBV10-3 to TRBJ2-7; D might be TRBD2 (5 bases). Per germline, CDR1 ENHRY and CDR2 SYGVKD. V lost 2 bases and J lost 4, with 12 bases in between. The CDR3 runs to 14 residues. CDR3 residues: CAISESPGNYEQYF. CDR3 sequence (DNA): TGTGCCATCAGTGAGAGTCCGGGAAATTACGAGCAGTACTTC.

This chain joins TRBV6-2 or TRBV6-3 and TRBJ2-1; 8 bases are a match to TRBD2. V dropped 2 bases and J dropped 8; count of bases not matched to a gene: 14. In germline, CDR1 is MNHEY, CDR2 SVGEGT. The CDR3 is 17 amino acids. The CDR3 region is CASSYGWGLEAGDEQFF. The CDR3 DNA reads TGTGCCAGCAGTTACGGTTGGGGACTAGAAGCAGGCGATGAGCAGTTCTTC.

This chain uses TRBV7-2 with TRBJ1-1, with D perhaps matching TRBD1 (6 bases). V was trimmed by 5 bases and J by 5 bases, leaving 21 bases between them. This CDR3 is built from 16 residues. Germline values: CDR1 SGHTA, CDR2 FQGNSA. CDR3 sequence reads: CASSPSLGTRMTEAFF. The CDR3 nucleotides read TGTGCCAGCAGCCCTTCGCTCGGGACACGAATGACTGAAGCTTTCTTT.

For the CDR3, the DNA is TGTGCCAGCAGGGACTCCGGGACTAGAGGAGAGACCCAGTACTTC. It codes for CASRDSGTRGETQYF. The rearrangement uses TRBV27 and TRBJ2-5, with 8 nucleotides matching TRBD2. The germline V gene encodes CDR1 MNHEY and CDR2 SMNVEV (reference sequence). This CDR3 region has 15 residues. V shed 6 bases and J 4 bases; nucleotides not matched to a gene: 10.

The V call is TRBV6-5, the J call TRBJ1-1; 8 bases fit TRBD1. Per the germline V gene, CDR1 is MNHEY and CDR2 is SVGAGI. The CDR3 length is 16 residues. Trimming took 4 bases from V and 1 from J; bases not matched to a gene: 8. CDR3 DNA: TGTGCCAGCAGTTCCGCTGGAACAGGGGGGAACACTGAAGCTTTCTTT. It codes for CASSSAGTGGNTEAFF.

V gene TRBV6-5 combines with J gene TRBJ1-5; D possibly corresponds to TRBD1 (6 bases). Germline CDR1 reads MNHEY; CDR2 reads SVGAGI. V lost 6 bases to trimming and J lost 4 bases, with 13 bases between them. CDR3 length: 14 amino acids. The CDR3 region has the DNA TGTGCCAGCAGAAATGTACAGGGAAATCAGCCCCAGCATTTT. It specifies CASRNVQGNQPQHF.

CDR3 sequence (DNA): TGTGCCAGCAGTGAAGGGTGGCAGGGGAGTGATCAGCCCCAGCATTTT. As protein: CASSEGWQGSDQPQHF. V is TRBV2 and J is TRBJ1-5; maybe TRBD1 (6 bases). Trimming removed 1 base at V and 5 bases at J, with 15 bases between. Germline CDR1 reads SNHLY; CDR2 reads FYNNEI. The CDR3 consists of 16 residues.

The chain employs TRBV7-3 and TRBJ2-1, with D possibly matching TRBD2 (5 bases). The CDR3 loop spans 13 amino acids. Germline CDR1 is SGHTA and CDR2 is FQGTGA. Trimming pared 2 bases from V and 8 bases from J, leaving 10 bases between. This chain's CDR3 is CASSLAGGDEQFF. DNA for the CDR3: TGTGCCAGCAGCTTAGCCGGAGGCGATGAGCAGTTCTTC.